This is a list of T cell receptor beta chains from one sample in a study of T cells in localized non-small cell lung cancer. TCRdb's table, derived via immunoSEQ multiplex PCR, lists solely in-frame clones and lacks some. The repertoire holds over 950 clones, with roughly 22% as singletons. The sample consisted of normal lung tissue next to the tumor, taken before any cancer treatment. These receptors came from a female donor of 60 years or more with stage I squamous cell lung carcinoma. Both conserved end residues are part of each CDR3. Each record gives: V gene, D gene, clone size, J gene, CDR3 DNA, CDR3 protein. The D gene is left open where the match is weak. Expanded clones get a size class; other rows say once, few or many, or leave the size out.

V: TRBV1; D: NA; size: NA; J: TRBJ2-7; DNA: TGCGCCAGCAGCCAATTGGGGGACAGGGCTAACGAGCAGTACTTC; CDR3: CASSQLGDRANEQYF
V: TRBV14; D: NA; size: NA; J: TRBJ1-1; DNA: TGTGCCAGCAGCCAAGTACGGGGGTATGCTGAAGCTTTCTTT; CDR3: CASSQVRGYAEAFF
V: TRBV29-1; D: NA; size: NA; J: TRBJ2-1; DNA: TGCAGCGTTGAAGGGAGGCGCTCCTACAATGAGCAGTTCTTC; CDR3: CSVEGRRSYNEQFF
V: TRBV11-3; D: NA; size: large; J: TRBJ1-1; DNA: TGTGCCAGCAGCAAGGGGCACATGAACACTGAAGCTTTCTTT; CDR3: CASSKGHMNTEAFF
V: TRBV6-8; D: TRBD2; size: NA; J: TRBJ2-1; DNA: TGTGCCAGCAGCCACGCTAGCGGGATTCGCAATGAGCAGTTCTTC; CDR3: CASSHASGIRNEQFF
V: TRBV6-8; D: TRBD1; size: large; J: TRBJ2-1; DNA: TGTGCCAGCAGTCGACAGGGATCCTACAATGAGCAGTTCTTC; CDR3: CASSRQGSYNEQFF
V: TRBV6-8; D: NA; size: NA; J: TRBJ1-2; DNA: TGTGCCAGCAGTTACCGGACAACAGTAGCTAACTATGGCTACACCTTC; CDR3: CASSYRTTVANYGYTF
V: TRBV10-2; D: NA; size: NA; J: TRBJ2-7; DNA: TGCGCCAGCAGTGAGTTCCCTTACGAGCAGTACTTC; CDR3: CASSEFPYEQYF
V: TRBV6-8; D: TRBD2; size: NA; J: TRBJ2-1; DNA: TGTGCCAGCAGTTACTCCCGGACTAGCGGGTCCGAGCAGTTCTTC; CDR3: CASSYSRTSGSEQFF
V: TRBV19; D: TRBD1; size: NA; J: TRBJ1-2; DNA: TGTGCCAGTAGTCTGGGACAGGCGCTTAAAGGCTACACCTTC; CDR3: CASSLGQALKGYTF
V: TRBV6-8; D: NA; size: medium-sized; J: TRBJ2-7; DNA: TGTGCCAGCAGCTCCGATGTACGCGGGACTTACCGACCAGCCAACTACGAGCAGTACTTC; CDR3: CASSSDVRGTYRPANYEQYF
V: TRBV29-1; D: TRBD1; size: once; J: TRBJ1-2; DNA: TGCAGCGTTTACGGGACAGGGGCCCTGGCAAGCTATGGCTACACCTTC; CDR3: CSVYGTGALASYGYTF
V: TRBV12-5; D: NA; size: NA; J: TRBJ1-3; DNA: TGTGCCAGCAAGGCGTCTGGAAACACCATATATTTT; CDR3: CASKASGNTIYF
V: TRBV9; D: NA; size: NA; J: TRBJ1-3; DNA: TGTGCCAGCAGCGTGGCGGACCCAAAGGGTGGAAACACCATATATTTT; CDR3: CASSVADPKGGNTIYF
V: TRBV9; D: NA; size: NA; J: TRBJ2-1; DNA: TGTGCCAGCAGTTCGCGGCCGGGTGAGCAGTTCTTC; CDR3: CASSSRPGEQFF
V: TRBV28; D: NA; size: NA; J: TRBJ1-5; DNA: TGTGCCAGCAGTGCTCCCACGGATGTCGGTCAGCCCCAGCATTTT; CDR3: CASSAPTDVGQPQHF
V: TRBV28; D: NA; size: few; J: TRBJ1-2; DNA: TGTGCCAGCAAAAACAGGGCCTATGGCTACACCTTC; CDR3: CASKNRAYGYTF
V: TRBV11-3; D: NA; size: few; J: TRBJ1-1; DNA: TGTGCCAGCAGCTTAGGTGGGATGATGGACACTGAAGCTTTCTTT; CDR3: CASSLGGMMDTEAFF
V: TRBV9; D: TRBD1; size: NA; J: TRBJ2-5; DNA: TGTGCCAGCAGCGCGTTGGGACAGGGAGGAGAGACCCAGTACTTC; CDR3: CASSALGQGGETQYF
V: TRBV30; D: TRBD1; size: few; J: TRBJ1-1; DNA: TGTGCCTGGAGTCTCAGGGACAGGGGCCAAAAAGCTTTCTTT; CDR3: CAWSLRDRGQKAFF
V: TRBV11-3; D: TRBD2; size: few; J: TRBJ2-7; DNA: TGTGCCAGCAGCCCTTCGGCGGGAGGCCGCTACGAGCAGTACTTC; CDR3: CASSPSAGGRYEQYF
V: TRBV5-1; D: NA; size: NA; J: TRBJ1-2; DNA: TGCGCCAGCAGCTTGGGCCACCGGGACAACTATGGCTACACCTTC; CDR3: CASSLGHRDNYGYTF
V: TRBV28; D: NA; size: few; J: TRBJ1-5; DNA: TGTGCCAGCAGGGACCGACAACTTCAGCCCCAGCATTTT; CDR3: CASRDRQLQPQHF
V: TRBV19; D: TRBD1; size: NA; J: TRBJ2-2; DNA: TGTGCCAGTACCCCGGGACAGGGGTTCGGGGAGCTGTTTTTT; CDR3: CASTPGQGFGELFF
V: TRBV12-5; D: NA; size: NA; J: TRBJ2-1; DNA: TGTGCTAGTGGTTTGGGTACGGGACTCGCCTACAATGAGCAGTTCTTC; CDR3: CASGLGTGLAYNEQFF
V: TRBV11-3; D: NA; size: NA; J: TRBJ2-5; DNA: TGTGCCAGCAGCAGAGATGGGGGGCAATTGGAGACCCAGTACTTC; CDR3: CASSRDGGQLETQYF
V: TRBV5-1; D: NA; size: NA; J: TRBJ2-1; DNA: TGCGCCAGCAGCCCTGGGAGGTCGGCACTCCGGGAGCAGTTCTTC; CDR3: CASSPGRSALREQFF
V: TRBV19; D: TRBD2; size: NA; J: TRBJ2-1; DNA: TGTGCCAGTAGTATAGATCAGCCGGGGGGCTCCTACAATGAGCAGTTCTTC; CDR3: CASSIDQPGGSYNEQFF
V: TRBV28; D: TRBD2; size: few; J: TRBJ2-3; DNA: TGTGCCAGCAGTGGGCTAGCGGGAGTTCGCACAGATACGCAGTATTTT; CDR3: CASSGLAGVRTDTQYF
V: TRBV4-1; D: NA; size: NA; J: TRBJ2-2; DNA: TGCGCCAGCAGCCAAGACAACACCGGGGAGCTGTTTTTT; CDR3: CASSQDNTGELFF
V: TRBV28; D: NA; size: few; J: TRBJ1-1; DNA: TGTGCCAGCAGTTTCCAGGCGGCGAACACTGAAGCTTTCTTT; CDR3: CASSFQAANTEAFF
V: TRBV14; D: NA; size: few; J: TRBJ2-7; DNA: TGTGCCAGCAGCCAAACGTACGAGCAGTACTTC; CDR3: CASSQTYEQYF
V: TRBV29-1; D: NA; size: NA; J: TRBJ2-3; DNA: TGCAGCGTCCCCGCGCCGTCCGGGACGGTCACAGATACGCAGTATTTT; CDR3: CSVPAPSGTVTDTQYF
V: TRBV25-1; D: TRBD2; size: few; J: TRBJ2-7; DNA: TGTGCCAGCATGGGGCGGGAGCGGGAGCAGTACTTC; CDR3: CASMGREREQYF
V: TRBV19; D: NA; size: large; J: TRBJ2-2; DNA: TGTGCCAGTCAGGACGTTCTCAGGGCAGGGGAGCTGTTTTTT; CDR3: CASQDVLRAGELFF
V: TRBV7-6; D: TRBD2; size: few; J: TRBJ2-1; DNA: TGTGCCAGCAGCCCCGGAAGCGGGAGCGGCCACAATGAGCAGTTCTTC; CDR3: CASSPGSGSGHNEQFF
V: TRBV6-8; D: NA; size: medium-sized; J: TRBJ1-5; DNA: TGTGCCAGCAGTTACCGCGGAGATAGCAATCAGCCCCAGCATTTT; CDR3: CASSYRGDSNQPQHF
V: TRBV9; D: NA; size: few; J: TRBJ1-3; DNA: TGTGCCAGCAGCGTAGACCCCAAAGGGAGGGTTGGAAACACCATATATTTT; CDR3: CASSVDPKGRVGNTIYF
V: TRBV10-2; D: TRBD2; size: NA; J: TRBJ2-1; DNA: TGCGCCAGCAGATTAGCGGGACCCTACAATGAGCAGTTCTTC; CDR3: CASRLAGPYNEQFF
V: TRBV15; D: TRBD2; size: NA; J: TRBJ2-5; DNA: TGTGCCACCAGCAGAGATACCCCCGGGGGGCAAGAGACCCAGTACTTC; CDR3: CATSRDTPGGQETQYF
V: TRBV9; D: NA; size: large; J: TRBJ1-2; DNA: TGTGCCAGCAGCGTATCCGGGGCCTTTAACTATGGCTACACCTTC; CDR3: CASSVSGAFNYGYTF
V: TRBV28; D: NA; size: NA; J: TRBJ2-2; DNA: TGTGCCAGCAGTTTAAGGGTCAGGGCGACCGGGGAGCTGTTTTTT; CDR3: CASSLRVRATGELFF
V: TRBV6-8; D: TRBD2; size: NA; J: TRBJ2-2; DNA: TGTGCCAGCAGTCAAAGGACTAGCTGGACCGGGGAGCTGTTTTTT; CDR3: CASSQRTSWTGELFF
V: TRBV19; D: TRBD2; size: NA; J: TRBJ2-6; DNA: TGTGCCAGTAGTGCAAGGAGGGCGGGAGCGCGGACCGGGGCCAACGTCCTGACTTTC; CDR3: CASSARRAGARTGANVLTF
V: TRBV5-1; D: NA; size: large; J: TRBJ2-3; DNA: TGCGCCAGCAGCTTGGATTTGACCACAGATACGCAGTATTTT; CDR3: CASSLDLTTDTQYF
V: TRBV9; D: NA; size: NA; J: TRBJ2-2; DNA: TGTGCCAGCAGCCACCCCAATGCAGCAGGAGTTTACACCGGGGAGCTGTTTTTT; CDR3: CASSHPNAAGVYTGELFF
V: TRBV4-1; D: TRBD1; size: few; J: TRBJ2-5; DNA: TGCGCCAGCAGCCCCCCCGGGACAGCCCAAGAGACCCAGTACTTC; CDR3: CASSPPGTAQETQYF
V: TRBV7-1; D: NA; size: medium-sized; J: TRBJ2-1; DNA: TGTGCCAGCAGCCCAGGGGGAGGCGGTGAGCAGTTCTTC; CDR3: CASSPGGGGEQFF
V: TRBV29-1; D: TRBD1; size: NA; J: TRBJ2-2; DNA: TGCAGCGTCCGACAGGGGGCAAGTGGCACCGGGGAGCTGTTTTTT; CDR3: CSVRQGASGTGELFF
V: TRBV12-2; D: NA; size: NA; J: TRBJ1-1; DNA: TGTGCCTTTTATGACCGGGACAGGGGGGGAAGCACTGAAGCTTTCTTT; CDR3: CAFYDRDRGGSTEAFF
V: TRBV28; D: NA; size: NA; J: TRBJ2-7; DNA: TGTGCCAGCAGTTTTTCCCAACACTCCTACGAGCAGTACTTC; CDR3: CASSFSQHSYEQYF